Listed below are T cell receptor beta chains from one sample, sequenced in a study of shared clonotypes between healthy human individuals. Libraries were prepared by immunoSEQ multiplex PCR; TCRdb keeps only in-frame clonotypes and omits some of them. The table lists some 1.5 million clones, 95% to 99% of them singletons. Sequencing used naive CD4+ T cells sorted from blood. These receptors were taken from a man aged 25 to 40 in good health. The conserved cysteine and the conserved F or W are not part of the CDR3 here.

ASSQDLGTDVH,TRBJ2-7,TRBV4-3
ASSPPGFSYEQY,TRBJ2-7,TRBV18
ATRPGGAGELF,TRBJ2-2,TRBV28
ASSVERGLVHHEQF,TRBJ2-1,TRBV9
ASSLSDKGHGETQY,TRBJ2-5,TRBV5-4
AGTVDEKLF,TRBJ1-4,TRBV20-1
ASSSGRRTGELF,TRBJ2-2,TRBV6-5
ASSQIFGTPTYNEQF,TRBJ2-1,TRBV14
ASSGTGPYEQY,TRBJ2-7,TRBV5-1
ASSLRGGEKLF,TRBJ1-4,TRBV5-1
ASSTSGTGVKNEQF,TRBJ2-1,TRBV19
ASSDGRSTDTQY,TRBJ2-3,TRBV14
ASSFVGGQETQY,TRBJ2-5,TRBV5-4
ASSSILEAF,TRBJ1-1,TRBV5-8
ASSLGTSGGNEQF,TRBJ2-1,TRBV28
ASSAHLGWYGYT,TRBJ1-2,TRBV9
ASTSPPARPYGYT,TRBJ1-2,TRBV5-6